Given below is one T cell receptor beta chain in context. After removal of 0 bases from V and 5 bases from J, the junction contained 12 bases not matched to a gene. CDR1 and CDR2 (germline): LGHNA, YNFKEQ. The CDR3 is 18 amino acids. Profiling relied on immunoSEQ multiplex PCR, and the TCRdb table lists in-frame clones only, not all of them. This sample yields about 660,000 clones, of which more than 75% are seen a single time; under 0.01% belongs to the top ten. This specimen comes from a study of shared T cell receptors in the human thymus. The same data also went into a second study, on human thymus T cells. That work contributes: Healthy Finnish infants undergoing corrective surgery for congenital heart defects provided the donor material. During corrective heart surgery, resections were taken, and the thymus tissue came from them. Use of V and J genes seemed skewed within the thymic and blood repertoires. Overlap was high between thymic repertoires from unrelated individuals, as reported in related research.

This chain connects TRBV4-2 to TRBJ2-7; 11 nucleotides align to TRBD2. Sample: thymocytes. This clonotype originated in a boy in the first two years of life with a congenital heart defect. The CDR3 DNA is TGTGCCAGCAGCCAAGAGCCTGCTAGCGGGGGGCCCCAGGACGAGCAGTACTTC. Residues: CASSQEPASGGPQDEQYF.